Following are 22 T cell receptor beta chains from one sample sequenced in a study of response to subunit inactivated influenza vaccine. One entry per CDR3 protein results from TCRdb running MiXCR on the RT-PCR reads. This table holds approximately 700,000 distinct CDR3 sequences, over 11% found once. Sequencing used PBMCs from blood, obtained roughly 15 days before vaccination. These receptors all stem from a man aged 45-60 years who received an inactivated influenza vaccine.

The chain employs TRBV7-2 and TRBJ2-5; 10 bases are a match to TRBD2. Germline lookup yields CDR1 SGHTA and CDR2 FQGNSA. V was pared by 4 bases and J by 5 bases, with 13 bases of the junction left unmatched. The CDR3 sequence is 17 residues long. The CDR3 is CASSSKRAGGPDETQYF. The CDR3 nucleotides read TGTGCCAGCAGCTCAAAGAGAGCGGGAGGGCCCGACGAGACCCAGTACTTC. The full variable domain, with the rest looked up from reference TRBV7-2 and TRBJ2-5, is GAGVSQSPSNKVTEKGKDVELRCDPISGHTALYWYRQSLGQGLEFLIYFQGNSAPDKSGLPSDRFSAERTGGSVSTLTIQRTQQEDSAVYLCASSSKRAGGPDETQYFGPGTRLLVL.

The V gene is TRBV4-1, the J gene TRBJ1-4, with 7 bases that match TRBD1. Germline loops: CDR1 MGHRA, CDR2 YSYEKL. This CDR3 spans 15 amino acids. With V trimmed by 6 bases and J by 3 bases, 7 bases remained unmatched. CDR3 region: CASRKNRGPNEKLFF. The CDR3 DNA reads as TGCGCCAGCAGGAAAAACAGGGGACCTAATGAAAAACTGTTTTTT.

The CDR3 loop reads CASSDPGGTGPRTSSYNEQFF. In nucleotides, the CDR3 is TGTGCCAGCAGTGACCCAGGAGGGACAGGACCCCGAACGAGCTCCTACAATGAGCAGTTCTTC. V usage is TRBV2 and J usage is TRBJ2-1, with 8 bases lining up with TRBD1. The V segment lost 3 bases and the J segment 0 bases; nucleotides outside the gene matches: 19. The CDR3 spans 21 residues. Germline assignment: CDR1 SNHLY and CDR2 FYNNEI.

The CDR3 DNA is TGTGCCAGCACCTCGGACAGGGCCTCCACCCAGTACTTC. Its protein is CASTSDRASTQYF. The rearrangement links TRBV7-2 to TRBJ2-5; 8 positions match TRBD1. CDR1 is SGHTA, CDR2 FQGNSA, per germline. The CDR3 sequence is 13 residues long. The J segment lost 8 bases and the V segment lost 7 bases, leaving 9 bases of the junction unmatched.

This clonotype was observed a few times. This chain uses TRBV5-1 with TRBJ2-1; a possible D gene is TRBD1 (6 bases). Germline CDR1 SGHRS, CDR2 YFSETQ. Trimming pared 4 bases from V and 7 bases from J, leaving 12 bases between. This CDR3 is 13 amino acids long. In DNA, the CDR3 is TGCGCCAGCAGCCTGGGACACGCAAATGAGCAGTTCTTC. The encoded protein is CASSLGHANEQFF.

This clonotype has just a few counts. The chain employs TRBV5-1 and TRBJ2-3, with a tentative D call TRBD2 (6 bases). V was shortened by 6 bases and J by 4 bases, with 21 bases between the two germline ends. Looked up from germline, CDR1 is SGHRS and CDR2 is YFSETQ. The CDR3 length is 16 residues. The CDR3 DNA is TGCGCCAGCACCCCGGAGGGGACCATTAGACCAGATACGCAGTATTTT. Translation gives CASTPEGTIRPDTQYF.

The chain couples TRBV12-3 or TRBV12-4 to TRBJ1-6; 9 bases are a match to TRBD1. The junction had 6 bases not matched to a gene; V was cut back by 6 bases and J by 12 bases. The CDR3 is 13 residues long. CDR3 sequence: CASSPGQGQPLHF. CDR3 DNA: TGTGCCAGCAGCCCGGGACAGGGCCAACCCCTCCACTTT.

This clonotype was detected only once. A junction end diverges from the germline sequence, so it may reflect a read error. The chain links TRBV20-1 to TRBJ2-1; a possible D gene is TRBD1 (6 bases). This CDR3 has 14 residues. The germline gives CDR1 DFQATT, CDR2 SNEGSKA (reference sequence). The CDR3 spells CSASVTGDVNEQFF. CDR3 bases: TGCAGCGCTAGTGTGACAGGAGATGTCAATGAGCAGTTCTTC.

This clonotype showed up many times. The chain employs TRBV12-3 or TRBV12-4 and TRBJ2-2; D is unclear. Trimming cost V 2 bases and J 1 base, with 5 bases left between them. CDR3 size: 14 residues. CDR3: CASSLTENTGELFF. DNA for the CDR3: TGTGCCAGCAGTTTAACCGAGAACACCGGGGAGCTGTTTTTT.

This clonotype was observed a few times. The rearrangement uses TRBV5-1 and TRBJ1-1; 8 nucleotides line up with TRBD1. This CDR3 is built from 14 residues. The junction had 9 bases not matched to a gene; V was cut back by 0 bases and J by 11 bases. The germline V gene has CDR1 SGHRS and CDR2 YFSETQ. The CDR3 is CASSLAPQGVWAFF. DNA of the CDR3: TGCGCCAGCAGCTTGGCCCCACAGGGGGTGTGGGCTTTCTTT.

This chain connects TRBV18 to TRBJ2-1; 9 bases match TRBD2. The length of the CDR3 is 17 residues. After removal of 2 bases from V and 3 bases from J, the junction contained 8 bases not matched to a gene. Germline V gene sequence: CDR1 KGHSH, CDR2 LQKENI. CDR3 residues: CASSPMASGTHYNEQFF. The CDR3 nucleotides read TGTGCCAGCTCACCAATGGCTAGCGGGACCCACTACAATGAGCAGTTCTTC.

This clonotype was recorded many times. The V call is TRBV6-2 or TRBV6-3, the J call TRBJ2-6, with 14 bases matching TRBD2. The CDR3 contains 19 residues. Germline V gene lookup returns CDR1 MNHEY and CDR2 SVGEGT. The junction had 9 bases not matched to a gene; V was cut back by 7 bases and J by 1 base. The CDR3 coding sequence is TGTGCCAGCATTCCAAAAGGACTAGCGGGAGGTTCTGGGGCCAACGTCCTGACTTTC. It codes for CASIPKGLAGGSGANVLTF.

This clonotype showed up just a few times. The chain links TRBV12-3 or TRBV12-4 to TRBJ1-1; possible D gene TRBD1, 5 bases. The CDR3 has 13 amino acids. The V gene lost 6 bases and the J gene lost 4 bases, with 12 bases spanning the gap. The CDR3 region has the DNA TGTGCCAGCAGGGGGGTAGTCGGCACTGAAGCTTTCTTT. This sequence encodes CASRGVVGTEAFF.

DNA for the CDR3: TGTGCCAGCAGTTTTGAACTAGGCTATGAGCAGTTCTTC. Its protein is CASSFELGYEQFF. The V call is TRBV12-3 or TRBV12-4, the J call TRBJ2-1, with D perhaps TRBD2 (5 bases). V dropped 3 bases and J dropped 8 bases, with 11 bases sitting between them. CDR3 length: 13 amino acids.

This clonotype was seen more than once but under ten times. This sequence joins TRBV21-1 and TRBJ2-4; the D call in the table, TRBD1, was not verified against the DNA. TRBV21-1 is reported as a pseudogene. The CDR3 totals 17 residues. The CDR3 coding sequence is TGTGCCAGCAGCAAAAGGGACAGGTCCATAGCCAAAAACATTCAGTACTTC. As protein: CASSKRDRSIAKNIQYF.

A single count supports this clonotype. The chain is built from TRBV2 and TRBJ1-5; D not resolved. The CDR3 is made up of 14 amino acids. Trimming left V 5 bases short and J 5 bases short, with 13 bases between. Germline CDR1 reads SNHLY; CDR2 reads FYNNEI. The CDR3 nucleotides read TGTGCCAGCAGTATTGACGGGATTTATCAGCCCCAGCATTTT. Its protein is CASSIDGIYQPQHF. Full variable domain (outside the CDR3, taken from reference TRBV2 and TRBJ1-5): EPEVTQTPSHQVTQMGQEVILRCVPISNHLYFYWYRQILGQKVEFLVSFYNNEISEKSEIFDDQFSVERPDGSNFTLKIRSTKLEDSAMYFCASSIDGIYQPQHFGDGTRLSIL.

The chain carries TRBV13 and TRBJ1-2; D uncertain. Germline CDR1 PRHDT, CDR2 FYEKMQ (reference sequence). V was shortened by 5 bases and J by 0 bases, with 7 bases between the two germline ends. The CDR3 loop spans 13 amino acids. This CDR3 is CASSVGSNYGYTF. Written as DNA, the CDR3 is TGTGCCAGCAGCGTGGGTTCTAACTATGGCTACACCTTC.

This clonotype has just a few counts. An end of the junction does not agree with germline; a read error may underlie this. J is TRBJ2-3 and V is TRBV7-6, with TRBD1 identical over 7 bases. The length of the CDR3 is 15 residues. Germline CDR1 SGHVS, CDR2 FNYEAQ. The CDR3 nucleotides are TGTGCCAGCAGCCCTTACCGGGACAGCACATATACGCAGTATTTT. This sequence encodes CASSPYRDSTYTQYF.

J is TRBJ1-4 and V is TRBV6-2 or TRBV6-3; no reliable D call. CDR3 length equals 14 residues. With 2 bases removed from V and 7 bases from J, the gap between germline ends came to 11 bases. Germline V gene data show CDR1 as MNHEY and CDR2 as SVGEGT. CDR3 loop: CASSYGVRLEKLFF. The DNA for the CDR3 is TGTGCCAGCAGTTACGGGGTCCGGCTTGAAAAACTGTTTTTT.

V and J are TRBV2 and TRBJ2-7; 9 nucleotides line up with TRBD1. The V segment lost 8 bases and the J segment 2 bases; nucleotides outside the gene matches: 7. Germline loops: CDR1 SNHLY, CDR2 FYNNEI. The CDR3 totals 14 residues. CDR3 amino acids: CASGRYRGPYEQYF. CDR3 nucleotides: TGTGCCAGCGGGAGGTACAGGGGGCCCTACGAGCAGTACTTC.

This clonotype turned up a few times. The CDR3 spells CATSRAGLNEQFF. In DNA form, the CDR3 reads TGTGCCACCAGCAGAGCGGGGTTGAATGAGCAGTTCTTC. The gene calls are TRBV15 and TRBJ2-1, with D possibly TRBD2 on 5 matching bases. This CDR3 spans 13 amino acids. Trimming left V 1 base short and J 7 bases short, with 8 bases between. Germline V gives CDR1 LNHNV, CDR2 YYDKDF (reference sequence).

The table lists this clonotype with many counts. The chain recombines TRBV25-1 with TRBJ1-2; D remains unclear. The CDR3 runs to 12 residues. Germline V gene sequence: CDR1 MGHDK, CDR2 SYGVNS. Deletions cut 2 bases from V and 8 bases from J, with 9 bases between. CDR3 sequence (DNA): TGTGCCAGCAGTGAACCGGGGTACGGCTACACCTTC. Amino acids: CASSEPGYGYTF.